This entry lists 9 T cell receptor beta chains sequenced from one sample in a study of T cells in Graves' hyperthyroidism and ophthalmopathy. The source material, RNA transcripts, was used to amplify TCR beta CDR3 regions. HTBI primers drove first-round RT-PCR of the TCR CDR3. TCRdb analysed the multiplex PCR reads with MiXCR anew, one entry per CDR3 protein. The sample contains 400,000 to 500,000 distinct CDR3 sequences, 14% to 15% of which appear only once. Input material: blood. These TCRs come from a man aged 18-30 years with Graves' ophthalmopathy.

J is TRBJ2-3 and V is TRBV11-3; D not resolved. V dropped 0 bases and J dropped 3 bases, with 7 bases sitting between them. This CDR3 contains 14 residues. Germline values: CDR1 SGHNT, CDR2 YENEEA. The CDR3 region is CASSLDDSTDTQYF. The CDR3 nucleotides read TGTGCCAGCAGCTTAGATGACTCTACAGATACGCAGTATTTT.

This chain connects TRBV7-9 to TRBJ1-2; D is possibly TRBD1 (5 bases). This CDR3 comprises 14 residues. With 5 bases removed from V and 0 bases from J, the gap between germline ends came to 10 bases. Germline CDR1 reads SEHNR; CDR2 reads FQNEAQ (reference sequence). CDR3 coding DNA: TGTGCCAGCAGCGCGGGACGGACTAACTATGGCTACACCTTC. Translating it yields CASSAGRTNYGYTF.

This clonotype was observed at least ten times. The rearrangement links TRBV6-1 to TRBJ2-6; 7 bases map to TRBD1. The CDR3 covers 18 residues. V gave up 5 bases and J gave up 0 bases; unmatched junction bases: 10. Germline values: CDR1 MNHNS, CDR2 SASEGT. The CDR3 reads CASSSRTGQVSGANVLTF. The CDR3 coding sequence is TGTGCCAGCAGTAGCCGGACAGGCCAAGTCTCTGGGGCCAACGTCCTGACTTTC.

This clonotype has just a few counts. V gene TRBV12-5 combines with J gene TRBJ2-5, with TRBD2 identical over 7 bases. After removal of 3 bases from V and 2 bases from J, the junction contained 12 bases not matched to a gene. CDR1 and CDR2 (germline): LGHNT, FRNRAP. This CDR3 has 17 residues. The DNA for the CDR3 is TGTGCTAGTGGTTTCGCCAGACTAGCTGTAATTCAAGAGACCCAGTACTTC. Its protein is CASGFARLAVIQETQYF.

In DNA, the CDR3 is TGTGCCAGCAGCGCGACTAGCGGGGGGCCAGCAATTTATGAGCAGTTCTTC. This encodes CASSATSGGPAIYEQFF. J is TRBJ2-1 and V is TRBV11-3, with 13 nucleotides matching TRBD2. Looked up from germline, CDR1 is SGHNT and CDR2 is YENEEA. Losses at the gene ends were 5 bases for V and 8 bases for J; bases not matched to a gene: 12. This CDR3 spans 17 amino acids. Full variable domain (remainder filled in from reference TRBV11-3 and TRBJ2-1): EAGVVQSPRYKIIEKKQPVAFWCNPISGHNTLYWYLQNLGQGPELLIRYENEEAVDDSQLPKDRFSAERLKGVDSTLKIQPAELGDSAVYLCASSATSGGPAIYEQFFGPGTRLTVL.

This clonotype was detected many times. In DNA, the CDR3 is TGTGCCAGCAGGGAGCGGGGGGATTCGGATACGCAGTATTTT. It yields the protein CASRERGDSDTQYF. V and J are TRBV6-1 and TRBJ2-3; TRBD2 matches 9 bases. The CDR3 length is 14 residues. With 6 bases clipped from V and 6 bases from J, the junction kept 7 bases outside the gene matches. In germline, CDR1 is MNHNS, CDR2 SASEGT.

The sample holds many counts of this clonotype. CDR3 bases: TGCGCCAGCAGTGTAGGGACTAGCGGGAGTCAAGAGACCCAGTACTTC. This sequence encodes CASSVGTSGSQETQYF. The rearrangement uses TRBV10-2 and TRBJ2-5, with TRBD2 matching 14 bases. Looked up from germline, CDR1 is WSHSY and CDR2 is SAAADI. The junction had 3 bases not matched to a gene; V was cut back by 4 bases and J by 2 bases. This CDR3 has 16 amino acids.

The chain has TRBV30 and TRBJ1-2, with a possible D match to TRBD1 (6 bases). The germline V gene has CDR1 GTSNPN and CDR2 SVGIG (reference sequence). This CDR3 has 12 residues. V lost 8 bases and J lost 2, with 12 bases in between. The CDR3 region is CARDRLNYGYTF. In DNA form, the CDR3 reads TGTGCCCGTGACAGGCTGAACTATGGCTACACCTTC.

Ten or more counts support this clonotype. This chain joins TRBV11-2 and TRBJ2-1; 10 bases line up with TRBD2. Per germline, CDR1 SGHAT and CDR2 FQNNGV. Trimming removed 4 bases from V and 7 bases from J; junction bases left unmatched: 4. The CDR3 is 14 residues long. CDR3 sequence: CASSSSGRVNEQFF. DNA for the CDR3: TGTGCCAGCAGCTCTAGCGGGAGAGTAAATGAGCAGTTCTTC.